This T cell receptor (beta chain) stems from a study of PD-1 blockade in classical Hodgkin lymphoma. Per the germline V gene, CDR1 is MNHEY and CDR2 is SVGAGI. V lost 5 bases and J 13 bases, leaving 23 bases between the germline ends. The CDR3 is 14 residues long. Libraries were prepared by immunoSEQ multiplex PCR; TCRdb keeps only in-frame clonotypes and omits some of them. The sample contains around 26,000 clones, 94% of which appear only once. As concerns this clone: The antigen remains unidentified.

General study results and limits: Newly diagnosed patients reportedly had lower baseline TCR diversity than healthy donors. There remain no defined causes for the repertoire differences, which possibly reflect disease activity or prior therapy.

This sample's time point: newly diagnosed, previously untreated cHL patient sample. A comparison was provided by newly diagnosed, untreated classical Hodgkin lymphoma PBMCs. This clonotype was obtained from a human donor with classical Hodgkin lymphoma. Sample: peripheral blood mononuclear cells (PBMCs). The chain is built from TRBV6-5 and TRBJ1-2; D unclear. Here the CDR3 reads CASSNLSMRISLTF. Here the CDR3 DNA reads TGTGCCAGCAGTAACTTATCGATGCGGATAAGCCTCACCTTC.